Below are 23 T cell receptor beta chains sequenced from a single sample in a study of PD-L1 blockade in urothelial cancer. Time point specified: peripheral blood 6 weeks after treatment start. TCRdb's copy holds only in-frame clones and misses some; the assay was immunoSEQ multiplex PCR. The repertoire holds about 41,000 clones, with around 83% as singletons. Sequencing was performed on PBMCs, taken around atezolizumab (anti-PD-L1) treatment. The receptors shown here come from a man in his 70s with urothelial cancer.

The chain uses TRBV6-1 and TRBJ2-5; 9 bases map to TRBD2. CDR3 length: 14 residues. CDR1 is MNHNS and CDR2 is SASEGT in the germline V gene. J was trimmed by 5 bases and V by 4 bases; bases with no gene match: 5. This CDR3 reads CASSVLAGTETQYF. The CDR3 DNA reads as TGTGCCAGCAGTGTGCTAGCGGGAACGGAGACCCAGTACTTC.

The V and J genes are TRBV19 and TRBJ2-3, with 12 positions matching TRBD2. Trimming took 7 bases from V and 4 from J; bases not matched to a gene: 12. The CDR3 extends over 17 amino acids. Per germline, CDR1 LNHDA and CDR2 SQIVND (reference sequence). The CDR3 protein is CASTRLAGGRPPDTQYF. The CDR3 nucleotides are TGTGCCAGTACTCGGCTAGCGGGAGGGAGGCCGCCAGATACGCAGTATTTT.

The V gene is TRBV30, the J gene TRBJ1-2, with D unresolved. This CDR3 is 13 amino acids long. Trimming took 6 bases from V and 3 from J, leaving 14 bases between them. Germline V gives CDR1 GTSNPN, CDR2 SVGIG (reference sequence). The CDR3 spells CACLPFSHYGYTF. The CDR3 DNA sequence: TGTGCCTGCCTCCCTTTTTCCCACTATGGCTACACCTTC.

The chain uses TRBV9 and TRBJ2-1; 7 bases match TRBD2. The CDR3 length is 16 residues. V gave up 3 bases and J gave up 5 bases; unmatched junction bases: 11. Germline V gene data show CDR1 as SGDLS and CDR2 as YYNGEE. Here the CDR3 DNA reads TGTGCCAGCAGCGCCCCACTAGCGTCGGGGGACAATGAGCAGTTCTTC. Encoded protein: CASSAPLASGDNEQFF.

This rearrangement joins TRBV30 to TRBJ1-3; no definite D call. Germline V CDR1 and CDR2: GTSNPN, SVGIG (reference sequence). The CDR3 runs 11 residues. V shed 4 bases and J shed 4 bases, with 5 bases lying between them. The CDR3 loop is CAWTEGNTIYF. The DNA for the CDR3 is TGTGCCTGGACAGAAGGAAACACCATATATTTT. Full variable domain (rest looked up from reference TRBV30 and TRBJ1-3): SQTIHQWPATLVQPVGSPLSLECTVEGTSNPNLYWYRQAAGRGLQLLFYSVGIGQISSEVPQNLSASRPQDRQFILSSKKLLLSDSGFYLCAWTEGNTIYFGEGSWLTVV.

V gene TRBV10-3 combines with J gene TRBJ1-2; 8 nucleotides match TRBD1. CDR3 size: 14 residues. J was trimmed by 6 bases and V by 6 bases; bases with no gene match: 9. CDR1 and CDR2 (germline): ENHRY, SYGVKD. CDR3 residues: CAISLDRGSDGYTF. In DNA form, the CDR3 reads TGTGCCATCAGCCTCGACAGGGGATCAGATGGCTACACCTTC.

In DNA, the CDR3 is TGTGCCTGGGAAGACAGGGTCGGGACTGAAGCTTTCTTT. It is translated as CAWEDRVGTEAFF. J is TRBJ1-1 and V is TRBV30, with 7 bases identical to TRBD1. Trimming cost V 5 bases and J 5 bases; bases outside gene matches: 8. The CDR3 sequence is 13 residues long. CDR1 and CDR2 from the germline V gene are GTSNPN and SVGIG (reference sequence). Full variable domain (outside the CDR3, taken from reference TRBV30 and TRBJ1-1): SQTIHQWPATLVQPVGSPLSLECTVEGTSNPNLYWYRQAAGRGLQLLFYSVGIGQISSEVPQNLSASRPQDRQFILSSKKLLLSDSGFYLCAWEDRVGTEAFFGQGTRLTVV.

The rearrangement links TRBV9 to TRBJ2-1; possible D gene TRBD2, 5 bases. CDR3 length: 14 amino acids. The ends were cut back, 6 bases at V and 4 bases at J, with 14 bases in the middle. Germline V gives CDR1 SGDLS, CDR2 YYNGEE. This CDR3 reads CASNPGLGYNEQFF. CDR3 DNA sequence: TGTGCCAGCAATCCGGGGTTGGGGTACAATGAGCAGTTCTTC.

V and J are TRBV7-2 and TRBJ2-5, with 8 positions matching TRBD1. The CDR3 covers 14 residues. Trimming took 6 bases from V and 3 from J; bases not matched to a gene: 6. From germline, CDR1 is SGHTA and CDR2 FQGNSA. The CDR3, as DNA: TGTGCCAGCAGACCCGGGACAGGAGAAGAGACCCAGTACTTC. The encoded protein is CASRPGTGEETQYF.

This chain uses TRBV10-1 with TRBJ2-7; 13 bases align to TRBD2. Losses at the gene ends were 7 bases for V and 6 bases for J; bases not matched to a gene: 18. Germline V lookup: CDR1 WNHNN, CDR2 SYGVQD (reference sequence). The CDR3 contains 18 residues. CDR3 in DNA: TGCGCCAGCATTACCCCCCTCGCGAGGACTAGCGGGAGAGTCGAGCAGTACTTC. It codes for CASITPLARTSGRVEQYF.

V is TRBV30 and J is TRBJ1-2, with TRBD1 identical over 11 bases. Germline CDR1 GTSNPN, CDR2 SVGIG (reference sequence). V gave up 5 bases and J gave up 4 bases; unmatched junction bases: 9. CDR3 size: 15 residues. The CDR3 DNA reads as TGTGCCTGGGGGGGGGACAGGGGGTCCTTCTATGGCTACACCTTC. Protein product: CAWGGDRGSFYGYTF.

The CDR3 DNA reads TGCGCCAGCAGCTTGGAAGGCTCCCTTCAGGGGAACACCGGGGAGCTGTTTTTT. The encoded protein is CASSLEGSLQGNTGELFF. This chain uses TRBV5-1 with TRBJ2-2, with D perhaps TRBD1 (5 bases). CDR1 and CDR2 from the germline V gene are SGHRS and YFSETQ. V lost 0 bases to trimming and J lost 1 base, with 16 bases between them. The CDR3 consists of 18 residues.

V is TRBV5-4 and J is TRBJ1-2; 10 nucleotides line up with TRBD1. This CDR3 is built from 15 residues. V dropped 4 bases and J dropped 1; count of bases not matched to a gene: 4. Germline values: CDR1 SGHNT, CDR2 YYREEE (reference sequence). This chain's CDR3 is CASSLRTGGNYGYTF. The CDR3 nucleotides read TGTGCCAGCAGCCTAAGGACAGGGGGTAACTATGGCTACACCTTC. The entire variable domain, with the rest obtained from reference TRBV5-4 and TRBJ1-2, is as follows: ETGVTQSPTHLIKTRGQQVTLRCSSQSGHNTVSWYQQALGQGPQFIFQYYREEENGRGNFPPRFSGLQFPNYSSELNVNALELDDSALYLCASSLRTGGNYGYTFGSGTRLTVV.

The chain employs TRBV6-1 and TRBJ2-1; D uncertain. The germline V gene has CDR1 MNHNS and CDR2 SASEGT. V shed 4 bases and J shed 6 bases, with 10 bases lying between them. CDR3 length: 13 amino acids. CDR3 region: CASSGQIANEQFF. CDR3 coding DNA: TGTGCCAGCAGTGGACAAATCGCCAATGAGCAGTTCTTC.

CDR3 protein: CASSGARNTGELFF. The DNA for the CDR3 is TGTGCCAGCAGTGGGGCCAGGAACACCGGGGAGCTGTTTTTT. This chain joins TRBV6-1 and TRBJ2-2; D ambiguous. Germline V lookup: CDR1 MNHNS, CDR2 SASEGT. The CDR3 is 14 amino acids. Trimming left V 4 bases short and J 1 base short, with 7 bases between.

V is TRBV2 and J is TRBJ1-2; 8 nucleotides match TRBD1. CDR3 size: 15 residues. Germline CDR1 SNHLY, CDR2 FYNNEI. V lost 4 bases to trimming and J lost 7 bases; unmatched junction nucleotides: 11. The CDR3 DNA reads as TGTGCCAGCAGTGCAGGGGGCAGGGGGAACGCTGGCTACACCTTC. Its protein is CASSAGGRGNAGYTF.

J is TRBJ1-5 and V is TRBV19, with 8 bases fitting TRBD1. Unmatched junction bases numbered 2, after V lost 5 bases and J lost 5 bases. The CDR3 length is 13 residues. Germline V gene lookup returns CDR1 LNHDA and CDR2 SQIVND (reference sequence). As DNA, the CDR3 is TGTGCCAGTAGTTTGGACAGGGATCAGCCCCAGCATTTT. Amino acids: CASSLDRDQPQHF.

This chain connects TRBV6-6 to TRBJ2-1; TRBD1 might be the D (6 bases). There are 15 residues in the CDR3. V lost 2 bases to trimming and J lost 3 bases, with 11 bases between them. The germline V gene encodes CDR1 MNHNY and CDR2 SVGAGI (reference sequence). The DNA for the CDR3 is TGTGCCAGCAGTTACCAGGGGACCATCTACAATGAGCAGTTCTTC. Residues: CASSYQGTIYNEQFF.

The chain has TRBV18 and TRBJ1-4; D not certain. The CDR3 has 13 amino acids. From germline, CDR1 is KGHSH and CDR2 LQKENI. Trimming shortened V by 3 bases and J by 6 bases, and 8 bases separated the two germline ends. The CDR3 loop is CASSPGRDEKLFF. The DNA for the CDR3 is TGTGCCAGCTCACCCGGTCGAGATGAAAAACTGTTTTTT.

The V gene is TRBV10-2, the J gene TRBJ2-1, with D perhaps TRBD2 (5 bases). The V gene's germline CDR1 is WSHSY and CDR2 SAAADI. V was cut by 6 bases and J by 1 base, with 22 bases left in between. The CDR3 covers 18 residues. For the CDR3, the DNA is TGCGCCAGCAGGGCTGGAATAGCGCGGCCTCTGTCCTACAATGAGCAGTTCTTC. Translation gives CASRAGIARPLSYNEQFF.

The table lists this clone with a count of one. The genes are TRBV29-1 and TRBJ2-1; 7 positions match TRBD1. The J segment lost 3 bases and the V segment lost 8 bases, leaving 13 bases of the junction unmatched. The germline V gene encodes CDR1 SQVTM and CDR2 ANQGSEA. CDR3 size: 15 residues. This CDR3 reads CSISITGADYNEQFF. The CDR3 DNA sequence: TGCAGCATCTCTATCACAGGGGCCGACTACAATGAGCAGTTCTTC.

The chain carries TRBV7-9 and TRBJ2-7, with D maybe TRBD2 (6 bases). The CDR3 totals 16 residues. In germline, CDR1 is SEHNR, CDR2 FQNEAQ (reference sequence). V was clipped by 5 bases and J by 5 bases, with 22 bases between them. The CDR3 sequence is CASSRLGRRDYDEQYF. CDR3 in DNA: TGTGCCAGCAGCCGCCTAGGGCGGCGGGATTACGACGAGCAGTACTTC.

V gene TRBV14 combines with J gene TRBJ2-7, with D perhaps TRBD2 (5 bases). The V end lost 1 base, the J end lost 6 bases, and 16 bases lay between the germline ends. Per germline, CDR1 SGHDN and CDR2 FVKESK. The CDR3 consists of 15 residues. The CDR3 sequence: CASSQGSSHGLEQYF. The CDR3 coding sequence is TGTGCCAGCAGCCAAGGGTCTAGCCATGGGCTCGAGCAGTACTTC.